The clone carrying this T cell receptor (beta chain) was detected ten times or more. Deletions cut 7 bases from V and 6 bases from J, with 13 bases between. Germline V gives CDR1 MNHEY, CDR2 SVGEGT. The CDR3 consists of 14 residues. This sample was taken from a study of patients and donors after allogeneic stem cell transplantation. One entry per CDR3 protein results from TCRdb running MiXCR on the RT-PCR reads. The sample lists some 150,000 distinct CDR3 sequences, about a third seen once, with about 50% in the top ten. This TCR was sampled from a human donor who was either an allogeneic HSCT recipient or a stem cell or donor lymphocyte infusion donor (not recorded which). It is not recorded whose cells these are; they may come from a transplant donor. The sample was blood, either unsorted or a sorted T cell fraction (not recorded which). The chain combines TRBV6-2 or TRBV6-3 with TRBJ1-6; D is unclear. CDR3 residues: CASTVQLSNSPLHF. The CDR3 DNA reads TGTGCCAGCACCGTACAGCTTTCTAATTCACCCCTCCACTTT.